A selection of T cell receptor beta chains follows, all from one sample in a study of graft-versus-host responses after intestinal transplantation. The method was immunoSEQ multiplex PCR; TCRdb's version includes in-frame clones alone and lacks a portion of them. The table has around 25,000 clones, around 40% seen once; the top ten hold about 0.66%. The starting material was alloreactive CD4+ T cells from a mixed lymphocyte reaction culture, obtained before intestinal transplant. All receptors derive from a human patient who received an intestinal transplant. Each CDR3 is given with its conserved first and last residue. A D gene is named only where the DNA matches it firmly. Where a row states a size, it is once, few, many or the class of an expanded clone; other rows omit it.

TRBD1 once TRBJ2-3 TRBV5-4 CAGGQGRTDTQYF TGTGCCGGGGGACAGGGGAGGACAGATACGCAGTATTTT
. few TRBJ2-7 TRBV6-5 CASTHGVLGHEQYF TGTGCCAGCACCCACGGGGTCTTGGGCCACGAGCAGTACTTC
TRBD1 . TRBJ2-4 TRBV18 CASSLMPGTGTGIQYF TGTGCCAGCTCACTCATGCCCGGGACAGGGACGGGCATTCAGTACTTC
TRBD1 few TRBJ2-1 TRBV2 CASRAGQAYNEQFF TGTGCCAGCAGGGCTGGACAGGCCTACAATGAGCAGTTCTTC
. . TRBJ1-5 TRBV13 CASSLAGGLYGNQPQHF TGTGCCAGCAGCTTGGCCGGCGGTCTGTATGGCAATCAGCCCCAGCATTTT
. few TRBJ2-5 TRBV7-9 CASSIRVETQYF TGTGCCAGCAGCATCAGGGTTGAGACCCAGTACTTC
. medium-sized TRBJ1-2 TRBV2 CASSEDGQPYGYTF TGTGCCAGCAGTGAAGATGGACAGCCCTATGGCTACACCTTC
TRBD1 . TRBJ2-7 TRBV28 CAIQGGLYEQYF TGTGCCATACAGGGGGGCCTCTACGAGCAGTACTTC
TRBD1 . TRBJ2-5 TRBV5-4 CASSFDRVEAQYF TGTGCCAGCAGTTTCGACAGGGTTGAGGCCCAGTACTTC
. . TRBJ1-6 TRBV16 CASSQGANSPLHF TGTGCCAGCAGCCAGGGGGCTAATTCACCCCTCCACTTT
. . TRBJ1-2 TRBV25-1 CASSEFGGINYGYTF TGTGCCAGCAGTGAATTCGGCGGGATTAACTATGGCTACACCTTC
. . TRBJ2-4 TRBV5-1 CASSLPGSNIQYF TGCGCCAGCAGCTTGCCAGGGTCAAACATTCAGTACTTC
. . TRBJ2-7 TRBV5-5 CASSPTGSSYEQYF TGTGCCAGCAGCCCTACAGGGAGCTCCTACGAGCAGTACTTC